This T cell receptor beta chain comes out of a study of T cell repertoires in cytomegalovirus infection. With regard to this clonotype: What it recognizes is unknown.

Trimming took off 3 bases at V and 1 base at J, with 13 bases between the two ends. The CDR3 is 15 residues long. Germline V CDR1 and CDR2: DFQATT, SNEGSKA (reference sequence). TCRdb passed the reads through MiXCR, listing each CDR3 protein once. The sample records 700,000 to 950,000 distinct CDR3 sequences, 30% to 35% being singletons. The chain links TRBV20-1 to TRBJ2-1; D is perhaps TRBD2 (7 bases). The sample in question was cultured CD8+ T cells from PBMCs, obtained from culture after CMV antigen stimulation. The sequence was collected from a human donor in good health (CMV status not recorded). Some clones in this sample may be carry-over from other donors' samples. CDR3 in amino acids: CSASGGGLSYNEQFF. The CDR3 coding sequence is TGCAGTGCTAGTGGCGGGGGCCTATCCTACAATGAGCAGTTCTTC.